The 21 T cell receptor beta chains in this list originate from one sample, sequenced in a study of early T cells in non-severe SARS-CoV-2 infection. Each CDR3 protein is one row after TCRdb ran MiXCR on the 5' RACE reads. Of under 65,000 distinct CDR3 sequences in the sample, about 11% were seen once. The sample comprised whole blood. These receptors all stem from an adult who was a healthcare worker with PCR-confirmed SARS-CoV-2 infection or an uninfected control (not recorded which).

The J gene is TRBJ1-2, the V gene TRBV7-9; D remains unclear. Germline V lookup: CDR1 SEHNR, CDR2 FQNEAQ (reference sequence). The CDR3 spans 13 residues. The V end was cut by 1 base, the J end by 8 bases, with 11 bases between. CDR3 nucleotide sequence: TGTGCCAGCAGCTTAGTCCATGAGCGGGGCTACACCTTC. It codes for CASSLVHERGYTF.

This clonotype was seen a handful of times. The V call is TRBV19, the J call TRBJ1-2, with TRBD1 matching 8 bases. Unmatched junction bases numbered 2, after V lost 3 bases and J lost 8 bases. Per the germline V gene, CDR1 is LNHDA and CDR2 is SQIVND (reference sequence). The CDR3 is 12 residues long. The CDR3 protein is CASSIAGGGYTF. The DNA for the CDR3 is TGTGCCAGTAGTATCGCAGGGGGCGGCTACACCTTC. Combining the CDR3 with reference TRBV19 and TRBJ1-2 gives the whole variable domain DGGITQSPKYLFRKEGQNVTLSCEQNLNHDAMYWYRQDPGQGLRLIYYSQIVNDFQKGDIAEGYSVSREKKESFPLTVTSAQKNPTAFYLCASSIAGGGYTFGSGTRLTVV.

This clonotype has just one count. The chain uses TRBV20-1 and TRBJ2-3; weak D call: TRBD2 (5 bases). The CDR3 is 14 residues long. Germline loops: CDR1 DFQATT, CDR2 SNEGSKA (reference sequence). Trimming took 4 bases from V and 8 from J, leaving 19 bases between them. This CDR3 reads CSATPVAGPSTQYF. CDR3 DNA sequence: TGCAGTGCTACCCCCGTGGCGGGCCCCAGTACGCAGTATTTT.

The rearrangement links TRBV19 to TRBJ1-2; no clear D gene. Germline loops: CDR1 LNHDA, CDR2 SQIVND (reference sequence). The V end was cut by 1 base, the J end by 2 bases, with 11 bases between. The CDR3 has 15 amino acids. The CDR3: CASSIVDTTNYGYTF. CDR3 sequence (DNA): TGTGCCAGTAGTATAGTTGACACGACGAACTATGGCTACACCTTC.

This clonotype was observed a few times. The genes are TRBV20-1 and TRBJ2-1, with D possibly called TRBD1 or TRBD2 (6 bases each). This CDR3 spans 13 amino acids. V lost 5 bases and J lost 9, with 17 bases in between. Looked up from germline, CDR1 is DFQATT and CDR2 is SNEGSKA (reference sequence). CDR3 region: CSAGLTGQGEQFF. CDR3 DNA: TGCAGTGCTGGACTAACAGGGCAGGGTGAGCAGTTCTTC.

V gene TRBV7-9 combines with J gene TRBJ1-4; TRBD1 matches 10 bases. V shed 5 bases and J 6 bases; nucleotides not matched to a gene: 3. This CDR3 is 14 amino acids long. CDR1 SEHNR and CDR2 FQNEAQ come from the germline V gene (reference sequence). This chain's CDR3 is CASSQGTGDEKLFF. CDR3 in DNA: TGTGCCAGCAGCCAAGGGACAGGGGATGAAAAACTGTTTTTT.

This sequence joins TRBV20-1 and TRBJ2-2; possible D gene TRBD1, 5 bases. Germline V gene lookup returns CDR1 DFQATT and CDR2 SNEGSKA (reference sequence). Trimming stripped 2 bases from V and 7 bases from J, with 5 bases between. The CDR3 sequence is 11 residues long. The CDR3 sequence: CSARRGGELFF. In DNA, the CDR3 is TGCAGTGCTAGAAGGGGCGGGGAGCTGTTTTTT.

This clonotype was seen repeatedly, ten times or more. The CDR3 sequence is CAWNREWSTDTQYF. In DNA, the CDR3 is TGTGCCTGGAACCGGGAATGGAGTACAGATACGCAGTATTTT. This chain links TRBV30 with TRBJ2-3; TRBD2 is a possible D gene (5 bases). CDR1 GTSNPN and CDR2 SVGIG come from the germline V gene (reference sequence). Trimming shortened V by 4 bases and J by 3 bases, and 14 bases separated the two germline ends. This CDR3 is 14 amino acids long. The full variable domain, completed using reference TRBV30 and TRBJ2-3, is SQTIHQWPATLVQPVGSPLSLECTVEGTSNPNLYWYRQAAGRGLQLLFYSVGIGQISSEVPQNLSASRPQDRQFILSSKKLLLSDSGFYLCAWNREWSTDTQYFGPGTRLTVL.

The chain combines TRBV11-2 with TRBJ1-4; 12 bases are shared with TRBD1. The J segment lost 8 bases and the V segment lost 2 bases, leaving 3 bases of the junction unmatched. The CDR3 is 15 amino acids. Germline assignment: CDR1 SGHAT and CDR2 FQNNGV. The CDR3 DNA reads TGTGCCAGCAGCTTACACGGGACAGGGGGCGAAAAACTGTTTTTT. This encodes CASSLHGTGGEKLFF.

This clonotype came up a few times. The chain is built from TRBV12-3 or TRBV12-4 and TRBJ2-7; D is unclear. V dropped 6 bases and J dropped 1 base, with 10 bases sitting between them. There are 13 residues in the CDR3. Here the CDR3 DNA reads TGTGCCAGCAGCCAAGGGATTTCCTACGAGCAGTACTTC. It encodes CASSQGISYEQYF.

The chain links TRBV6-2 or TRBV6-3 to TRBJ2-3; TRBD2 matches at 8 bases. Trimming took 2 bases from V and 5 from J; bases not matched to a gene: 12. The CDR3 loop spans 17 amino acids. Germline V gene sequence: CDR1 MNHEY, CDR2 SVGEGT. CDR3 DNA sequence: TGTGCCAGCAGTTACGTCCAGACGGGAGGGCCCGTAGATACGCAGTATTTT. Encoded protein: CASSYVQTGGPVDTQYF.

The chain combines TRBV6-6 with TRBJ1-1, with D perhaps TRBD1 (6 bases). V was trimmed by 4 bases and J by 6 bases, leaving 12 bases between them. Germline CDR1 reads MNHNY; CDR2 reads SVGAGI (reference sequence). This CDR3 comprises 13 residues. This CDR3 is CASSSPQGSEAFF. The CDR3 DNA follows: TGTGCCAGCAGTTCCCCACAGGGCTCTGAAGCTTTCTTT.

In this sample, this clonotype turned up a few times. The gene calls are TRBV5-1 and TRBJ2-3; tentatively, D is TRBD2 (7 bases). Germline V lookup: CDR1 SGHRS, CDR2 YFSETQ. Trimming pared 2 bases from V and 2 bases from J, leaving 18 bases between. The CDR3 runs to 17 residues. The CDR3 here is CASSLRGGGSPTDTQYF. CDR3 nucleotide sequence: TGCGCCAGCAGCTTAAGGGGGGGCGGCTCGCCCACAGATACGCAGTATTTT. The full variable domain, rest sourced from reference TRBV5-1 and TRBJ2-3, is KAGVTQTPRYLIKTRGQQVTLSCSPISGHRSVSWYQQTPGQGLQFLFEYFSETQRNKGNFPGRFSGRQFSNSRSEMNVSTLELGDSALYLCASSLRGGGSPTDTQYFGPGTRLTVL.

At least ten counts were recorded for this clonotype. The V call is TRBV24-1, the J call TRBJ2-1; D assignment may be TRBD1 or TRBD2 (5 bases each). There are 16 residues in the CDR3. Germline values: CDR1 KGHDR, CDR2 SFDVKD. The V end was cut by 2 bases, the J end by 6 bases, with 16 bases between. The CDR3 reads CATSDSGRRSINEQFF. In nucleotides, the CDR3 is TGTGCCACCAGTGATTCGGGACGGAGGTCGATCAATGAGCAGTTCTTC.

This clonotype turned up a few times. The chain links TRBV10-3 to TRBJ1-5; 9 positions match TRBD1. The germline V gene has CDR1 ENHRY and CDR2 SYGVKD. J gave up 5 bases and V 5 bases, and 1 base lay outside the gene matches. The CDR3 spans 13 residues. CDR3 amino acids: CAISWDRDQPQHF. Written as DNA, the CDR3 is TGTGCCATCAGTTGGGACAGGGATCAGCCCCAGCATTTT.

CDR3 sequence: CASSQARTQGLAGKNEQFF. For the CDR3, the DNA is TGTGCCAGCAGCCAAGCTCGAACTCAGGGGTTAGCGGGGAAGAATGAGCAGTTCTTC. The V call is TRBV3-1, the J call TRBJ2-1; 8 bases map to TRBD2. CDR1 and CDR2 (germline): LGHDT, YNNKEL (reference sequence). The CDR3 loop spans 19 amino acids. With 1 base clipped from V and 7 bases from J, the junction kept 18 bases outside the gene matches.

The rearrangement joins TRBV28 to TRBJ2-1, with TRBD1 matching over 11 bases. Trimming took 6 bases from V and 4 from J; bases not matched to a gene: 5. This CDR3 region has 15 residues. Germline V gives CDR1 MDHEN, CDR2 SYDVKM. The CDR3 sequence: CASSWDRGEYNEQFF. CDR3 DNA: TGTGCCAGCAGCTGGGACAGGGGGGAATACAATGAGCAGTTCTTC.

This clonotype was seen many times. The chain links TRBV29-1 to TRBJ1-2, with D unresolved. Per germline, CDR1 SQVTM and CDR2 ANQGSEA. The V gene lost 5 bases and the J gene lost 7 bases, with 8 bases spanning the gap. The CDR3 runs to 10 residues. The CDR3 region is CSVTQPGYTF. The CDR3 bases are TGCAGCGTTACGCAACCTGGCTACACCTTC.

This clonotype was counted ten times or more. This rearrangement joins TRBV29-1 to TRBJ1-2, with D unclear. The germline CDR1 and CDR2 sequences are SQVTM and ANQGSEA. The CDR3 totals 11 residues. The V gene lost 3 bases and the J gene lost 3 bases, with 5 bases spanning the gap. The CDR3 DNA sequence: TGCAGCGTTGACCCAGACTATGGCTACACCTTC. Encoded protein: CSVDPDYGYTF.

This clonotype has just one count. The V gene is TRBV20-1, the J gene TRBJ1-1; D is undetermined. Between the trimmed V and J ends, which lost 6 bases and 0 bases, there was a span of 20 bases. The CDR3 covers 16 residues. The germline CDR1 and CDR2 sequences are DFQATT and SNEGSKA (reference sequence). CDR3 protein: CSAPLPFAGLNTEAFF. As DNA, the CDR3 is TGCAGTGCCCCGCTACCATTTGCCGGATTGAACACTGAAGCTTTCTTT.

This clonotype turned up a few times. The chain is built from TRBV12-3 or TRBV12-4 and TRBJ2-2; the D is unclear. V was shortened by 3 bases and J by 0 bases, with 11 bases between the two germline ends. This CDR3 is 16 amino acids long. CDR3 region: CASSFGPSPNTGELFF. In nucleotides, the CDR3 is TGTGCCAGCAGTTTCGGTCCAAGTCCGAACACCGGGGAGCTGTTTTTT.